The source of this TCR beta chain is a study of T cells after yellow fever vaccination. On the study more broadly: Fractions containing few cells were prepared with SMART-Seq v4 Ultra Low Input.

Universal primer sites and UMIs were introduced during 5'RACE template-switching synthesis of TCR cDNA. TCRdb itself ran the 5' RACE reads through MiXCR, one entry per CDR3 protein. Counted here are under 300,000 distinct CDR3 sequences, roughly 6.3% occurring once; the ten biggest clones make up roughly 1%. Germline V lookup: CDR1 DFQATT, CDR2 SNEGSKA (reference sequence). The CDR3 consists of 15 residues. Trimming took 3 bases from V and 0 from J, leaving 12 bases between them. The chain couples TRBV20-1 to TRBJ1-5; unclear D gene. The TCR originated in a man aged 25-45 years who received the YFV17D yellow fever vaccine. The sample here was CD4+ T cells sorted from PBMCs, taken on the day of the yellow fever booster vaccination. CDR3 amino acids: CSASMGFSSNQPQHF. As DNA, the CDR3 is TGCAGTGCTAGTATGGGGTTCTCTAGCAATCAGCCCCAGCATTTT.